This T cell receptor beta chain was captured by sequencing in a study of regulatory T cells in long-lasting Graves disease (dated by TCRdb to about 2021). Concerning the study at large: Persistent Graves' disease meant more than 5 years of antithyroid drug treatment with TSH receptor autoantibodies that stayed positive. Peripheral blood TCR sequencing and RNA sequencing compared persistent Graves' disease patients with newly diagnosed Graves' disease patients. A total of 33 samples underwent TCR sequencing: about 13 from persistent and about 20 from newly diagnosed Graves' disease patients. Persistent Graves' disease patients in the clinical cohort had taken antithyroid drugs for roughly ten years on average. The study was registered as a clinical trial and conducted in China.

The CDR3 numbers 16 residues from cysteine through phenylalanine. Only the CDR3 region is kept as DNA, spanning 48 bases read in frame from base 1. Taken from the germline V gene (reference sequence), the CDR1 and CDR2 loops are MNHEY and SMNVEV. Cut back by 5 bases and 0 bases, the V and J ends lie 16 bases apart. At least ten counts were recorded for this clonotype. Its binding antigen is unknown. No quality values exist for individual bases; no much larger clone is one base distant. The intended sense of this specimen's time point label: persistent/refractory GD, antithyroid drugs over 5 years with positive TRAb. For both TCR sequencing and RNA sequencing, RNA was extracted from PBMCs in TRIzol. The diagnosis of Graves' disease followed American Thyroid Association guidelines. The patients came from an endocrinology department in Xi'an, China. Each patient gave 7 to 9.5 milliliters of peripheral blood, collected in an EDTA anticoagulant tube. Ficoll Paque Plus density gradient separation was used to isolate PBMCs, and no further T cell sorting was done. An Agilent 2100 Bioanalyzer and agarose gel were used to check RNA quality, while a NanoDrop 2000 measured RNA concentration.

Results and caveats for the whole study, not just this receptor: Only peripheral blood was studied, because thyroid tissue, the primary lesion, was inaccessible. Only the TCR beta chain was sequenced and analyzed. TRBV28, TRBJ1-2 and TRBJ2-5 were preferentially used in persistent disease, while TRBV20-1 and TRBJ2-1 were favored in newly diagnosed disease. As a limitation, the authors acknowledged that the small sample size may reduce accuracy. More public clonotypes were shared among persistent patients (fewer than 3,000) than among newly diagnosed patients (966). Compared with newly diagnosed patients, patients with persistent Graves' disease had lower TCR Shannon entropy and fewer highly expanded clones, which suggests clonal expansion.

The method behind the library was multiplex PCR. The sequencing machine was an Illumina HiSeq 4000. CDR3 regions were amplified by Arm-PCR with iRepertoire HTBI primers to construct TCR beta libraries. Gel purification was performed on PCR products prior to sequencing. On the authors' methods: Gene usage analysis of CDR3 amino acid clonotypes used the 62 TRBV and 14 to 15 TRBJ segments found across samples. COPE and FqMerger were used to merge the filtered high-quality paired reads into contigs. BLAST was used to align contigs to IMGT TRBV, TRBD and TRBJ reference genes, with CDR3 defined following IMGT. Clonotypes above 0.1% frequency were classified as highly expanded clones. Shannon entropy was used to measure repertoire diversity, and the Gini coefficient was used to measure V-J evenness. A clonotype found in more than one individual was treated as public. Using fastp trimming at Q25 and MiXCR clonotype assembly, TCRdb reanalyzed the public sequencing data and kept in-frame beta chains. Each entry is one CDR3 protein sequence, shown with its most common DNA and genes. TCRdb assigned the V and J calls; the authors' analysis was not used. Counted in this sample were approximately 400,000 distinct CDR3 sequences; less than 25% of them appeared once. Of the sample, about a fifth falls within the top ten clones.

The TCR originated in a female donor with Graves disease. The sample in question was peripheral blood mononuclear cells (PBMCs), obtained when the disease was refractory, from a patient treated with antithyroid drugs. The receptor chain draws on TRBV27 and TRBJ1-1; a confident D gene designation cannot be given. The CDR3 amino acid sequence is: CASSPRGIRMNTEAFF. The nucleotide sequence reads as follows: TGTGCCAGCAGTCCCCGCGGAATAAGAATGAACACTGAAGCTTTCTTT.